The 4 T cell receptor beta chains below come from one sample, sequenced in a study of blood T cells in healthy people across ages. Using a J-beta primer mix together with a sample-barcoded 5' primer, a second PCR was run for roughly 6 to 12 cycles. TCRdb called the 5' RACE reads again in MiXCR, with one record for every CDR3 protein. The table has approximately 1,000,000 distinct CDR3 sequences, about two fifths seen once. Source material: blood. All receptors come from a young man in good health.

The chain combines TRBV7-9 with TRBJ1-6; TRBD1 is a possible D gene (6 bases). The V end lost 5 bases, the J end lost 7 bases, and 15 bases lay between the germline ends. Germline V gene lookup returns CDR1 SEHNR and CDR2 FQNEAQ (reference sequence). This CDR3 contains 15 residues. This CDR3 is CASSVTGTGNSPLHF. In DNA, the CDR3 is TGTGCCAGCAGCGTAACCGGAACAGGGAATTCACCCCTCCACTTT.

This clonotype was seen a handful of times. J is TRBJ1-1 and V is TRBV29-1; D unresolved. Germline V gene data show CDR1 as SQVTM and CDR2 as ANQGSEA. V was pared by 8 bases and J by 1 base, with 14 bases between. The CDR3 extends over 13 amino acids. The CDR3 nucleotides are TGCAGCCTTTCTGGGCGTCAGAACACTGAAGCTTTCTTT. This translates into CSLSGRQNTEAFF.

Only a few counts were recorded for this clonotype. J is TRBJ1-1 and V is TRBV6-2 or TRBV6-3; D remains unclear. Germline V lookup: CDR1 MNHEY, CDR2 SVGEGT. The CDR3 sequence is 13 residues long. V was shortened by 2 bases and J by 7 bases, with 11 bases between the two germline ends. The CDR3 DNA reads TGTGCCAGCAGTTACCCTTCTTCGGGTGAAGCTTTCTTT. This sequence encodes CASSYPSSGEAFF.

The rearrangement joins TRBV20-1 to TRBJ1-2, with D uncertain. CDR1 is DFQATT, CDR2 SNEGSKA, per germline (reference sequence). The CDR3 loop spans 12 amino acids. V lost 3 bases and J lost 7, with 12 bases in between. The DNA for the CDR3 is TGCAGTGCTAGTTATGGGGTTCTTGGCTACACCTTC. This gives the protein CSASYGVLGYTF.